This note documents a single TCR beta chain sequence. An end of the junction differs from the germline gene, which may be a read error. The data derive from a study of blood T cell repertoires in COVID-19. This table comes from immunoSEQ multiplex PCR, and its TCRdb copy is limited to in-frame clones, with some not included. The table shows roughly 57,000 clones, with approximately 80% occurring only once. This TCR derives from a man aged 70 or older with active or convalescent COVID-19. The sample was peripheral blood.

The CDR3 nucleotides are TGTGCCAGCAGCCAAGCTCTTAGCGGGAACCCCCTGTACCACTTC. Translating it yields CASSQALSGNPLYHF. The rearrangement links TRBV3-1 (or the pseudogene TRBV3-2) to TRBJ2-7, with 8 bases aligning to TRBD2. CDR1 and CDR2 (germline): LGHDT, YNNKEL (reference sequence). The CDR3 is made up of 15 amino acids.